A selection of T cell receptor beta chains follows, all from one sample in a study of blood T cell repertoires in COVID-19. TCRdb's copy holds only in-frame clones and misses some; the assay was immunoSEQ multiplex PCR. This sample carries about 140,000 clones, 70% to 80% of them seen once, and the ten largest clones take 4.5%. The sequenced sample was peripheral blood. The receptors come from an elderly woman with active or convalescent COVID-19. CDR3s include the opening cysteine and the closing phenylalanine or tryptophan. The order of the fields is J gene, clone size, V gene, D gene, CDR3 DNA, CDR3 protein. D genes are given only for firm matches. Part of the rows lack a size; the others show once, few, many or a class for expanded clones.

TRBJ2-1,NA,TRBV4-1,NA,TGCGCCAGCAGCCCAGACAGGATATCCTACAATGAGCAGTTCTTC,CASSPDRISYNEQFF
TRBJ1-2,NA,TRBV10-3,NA,TGTGCCATCAGTGAATCAGGGATCTATGGCTACACCTTC,CAISESGIYGYTF
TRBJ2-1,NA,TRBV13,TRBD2,TGTGCCAGCCGTTCGGCGGGGGGGCATGAGAATGAGCAGTTCTTC,CASRSAGGHENEQFF
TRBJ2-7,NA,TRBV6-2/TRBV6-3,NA,TGTGCCAGCAGTTACGTTCACAGCCGATCCTACGAGCAGTACTTC,CASSYVHSRSYEQYF
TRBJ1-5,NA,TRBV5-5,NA,TGTGCCAGCAGCCTGTTACAGACTAGCAATCAGCCCCAGCATTTT,CASSLLQTSNQPQHF
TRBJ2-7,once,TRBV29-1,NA,TGCAGCGCGCTAGAGTTCACAGGGTCCTACGAGCAGTACTTC,CSALEFTGSYEQYF
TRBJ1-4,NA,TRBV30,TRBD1,TGTGCCTGGAGTGCACCGACAGGGGGGGTCGAAAAACTGTTTTTT,CAWSAPTGGVEKLFF
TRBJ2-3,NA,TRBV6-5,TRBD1,TGTGCCAGCAGCCCCGGGACAGTAAACTTCAAGTATTTT,CASSPGTVNFKYF
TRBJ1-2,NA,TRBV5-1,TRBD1,TGCGCCAGCAGCCCGGACAGGGGTTATGGCTACACCTTC,CASSPDRGYGYTF
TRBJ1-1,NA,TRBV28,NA,TGTGCCAGCAGGGGGGGTTTTGTTGTCACTGAAGCTTTCTTT,CASRGGFVVTEAFF
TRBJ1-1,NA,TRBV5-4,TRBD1,TGTGCCAGCAGCAGGGGGGACAGGGGGAGGGGGCGAGGCACTGAAGCTTTCTTT,CASSRGDRGRGRGTEAFF
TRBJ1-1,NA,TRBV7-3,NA,TGTGCCAGCAGCTTAGGGGGCTTCGAGGGTACTGAAGCTTTCTTT,CASSLGGFEGTEAFF
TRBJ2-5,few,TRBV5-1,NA,TGCGCCAGCAGCTCCGGGGTGAGAGGGGAGACCCAGTACTTC,CASSSGVRGETQYF
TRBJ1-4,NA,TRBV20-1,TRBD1,TGCAGTGCTAGTAGGGAAGGGGGCCGCGGCGCTAATGAAAAACTGTTTTTT,CSASREGGRGANEKLFF
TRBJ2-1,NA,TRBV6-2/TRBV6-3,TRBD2,TGTGCCAGCAGTACACGACTAGCGGGGGCCTATAATGAGCAGTTCTTC,CASSTRLAGAYNEQFF
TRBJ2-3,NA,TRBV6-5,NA,TGTGCCAGCAGTTACAGACTAAGCGGCCGCACAGATACGCAGTATTTT,CASSYRLSGRTDTQYF
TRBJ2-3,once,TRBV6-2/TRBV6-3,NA,TGTGCCAGCAGCCCCCGATCGGGACTCCGCACAGATACGCAGTATTTT,CASSPRSGLRTDTQYF
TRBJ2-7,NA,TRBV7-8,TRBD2,TGTGCCAGCAGCTTGTTTGAAGCGGGGGTTTCCTACGAGCAGTACTTC,CASSLFEAGVSYEQYF
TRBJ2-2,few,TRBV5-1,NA,TGCGCCAGCAGCTTGGGACAGTTAAACACCGGGGAGCTGTTTTTT,CASSLGQLNTGELFF
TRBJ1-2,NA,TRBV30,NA,TGTGCCTGGAACCAGGGAGGGACTGGCTACACCTTC,CAWNQGGTGYTF
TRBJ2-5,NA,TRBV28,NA,TGTGCCAGCATGCGGAATTACCAAGAGACCCAGTACTTC,CASMRNYQETQYF
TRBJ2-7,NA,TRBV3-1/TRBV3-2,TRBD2,TGTGCCAGCAGTCTAGCGGGGGGGCCGTACGAGCAGTACTTC,CASSLAGGPYEQYF
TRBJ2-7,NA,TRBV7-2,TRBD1,TGTGCCAGTCAGCTTAGACAGGGAAGGCCCTACGAGCAGTACTTC,CASQLRQGRPYEQYF
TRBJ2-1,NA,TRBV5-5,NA,TGTGCCAGGGGTGGGCGGGGCGTTCATGAGCAGTTCTTC,CARGGRGVHEQFF
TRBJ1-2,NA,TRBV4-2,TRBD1,TGTGCCAGCAGCCAAAAGGGGGGACAGGAAGATGGCTACACCTTC,CASSQKGGQEDGYTF
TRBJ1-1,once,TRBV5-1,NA,TGCGCCAGCAGCTTGGTTTGGGGGGCTGAAGCTTTCTTT,CASSLVWGAEAFF
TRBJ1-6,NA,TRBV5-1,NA,TGCGCCAGCAGCTTGGGTGTCGGTCGAAATTCACCCCTCCACTTT,CASSLGVGRNSPLHF
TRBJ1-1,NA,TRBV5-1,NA,TGCGCCAGCAGCTTGGCCGCAGGGACTGAAGCTTTCTTT,CASSLAAGTEAFF
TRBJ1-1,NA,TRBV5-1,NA,TGCGCCAGCAGCCGACAGCTCCGGGACACTGAAGCTTTCTTT,CASSRQLRDTEAFF
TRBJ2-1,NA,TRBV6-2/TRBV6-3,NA,TGTGCCAGCAGTTTTACCGTCAGCTCCTACAATGAGCAGTTCTTC,CASSFTVSSYNEQFF
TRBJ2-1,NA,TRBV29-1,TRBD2,TGCAGCGTCGCCCCTAGCGGGGGGAACAATGAGCAGTTCTTC,CSVAPSGGNNEQFF
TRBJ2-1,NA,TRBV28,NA,TGTGCCAGCAGTCTCCAACAGAACAATGAGCAGTTCTTC,CASSLQQNNEQFF
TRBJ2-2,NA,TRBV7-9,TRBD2,TGTGCCAGCAGCTACGGGACTAGCGGGGGAGGCGCGGGCACCGGGGAGCTGTTTTTT,CASSYGTSGGGAGTGELFF
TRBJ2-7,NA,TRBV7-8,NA,TGTGCCAGCAGCCGAGGGGGGGGTAACTACGAGCAGTACTTC,CASSRGGGNYEQYF
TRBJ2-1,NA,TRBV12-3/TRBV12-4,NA,TGTGCCAGCTACGACAGACCTAATGAGCAGTTCTTC,CASYDRPNEQFF
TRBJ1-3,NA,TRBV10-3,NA,TGTGCCATCAAATCCGACAGGGGAAACACCATATATTTT,CAIKSDRGNTIYF
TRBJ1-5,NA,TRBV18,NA,TGTGCCAGCTCACCCGACAGGAATCAGCCCCAGCATTTT,CASSPDRNQPQHF
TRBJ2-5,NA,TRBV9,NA,TGTGCCAGCAGCACAAGTAGACAGTTCCAAGAGACCCAGTACTTC,CASSTSRQFQETQYF
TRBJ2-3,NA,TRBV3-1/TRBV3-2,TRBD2,TGTGCCAGCAGCACCCGACTAGCGGGAAGAGGTAGCACAGATACGCAGTATTTT,CASSTRLAGRGSTDTQYF
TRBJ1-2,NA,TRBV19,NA,TGTGCCAGTAGTATAGATGGTCGGAGACTCCGAGACCCTAACTATGGCTACACCTTC,CASSIDGRRLRDPNYGYTF
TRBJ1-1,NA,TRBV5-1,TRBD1,TGCGCCAGCAGAACTGGTTCGGGACAGATGAACACTGAAGCTTTCTTT,CASRTGSGQMNTEAFF
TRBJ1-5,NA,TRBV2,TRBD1,TGTGCCAGCAGCGTTGACAGGGGGGGCAATCAGCCCCAGCATTTT,CASSVDRGGNQPQHF
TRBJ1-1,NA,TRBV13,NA,TGTGCCAGCATGGGGCAGGGCTACAATGAAGCTTTCTTT,CASMGQGYNEAFF
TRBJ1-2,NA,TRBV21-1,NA,TGTGCCAGCAGCAAACGAAATACCTACAGGGGGCCTAACTATGGCTACACCTTC,CASSKRNTYRGPNYGYTF
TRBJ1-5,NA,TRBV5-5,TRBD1,TGTGCCAGCAGCTTGGGACAGGGCAGCAATCAGCCCCAGCATTTT,CASSLGQGSNQPQHF
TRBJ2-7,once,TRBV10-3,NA,TGTGCCATCAGTACAGGGACCTACGAGCAGTACTTC,CAISTGTYEQYF
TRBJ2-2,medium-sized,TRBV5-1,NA,TGCGCCAGCAGCTTAACTATTAACACCGGGGAGCTGTTTTTT,CASSLTINTGELFF
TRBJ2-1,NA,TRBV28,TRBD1,TGTGCCAGCAGTTCGGAGACAGGGGTTCTTCGCGACGTGGAGCAGTTCTTC,CASSSETGVLRDVEQFF
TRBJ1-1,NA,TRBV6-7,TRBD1,TGTGCCAGCACCGCCGGGACAGGGGAATTGAACACTGAAGCTTTCTTT,CASTAGTGELNTEAFF
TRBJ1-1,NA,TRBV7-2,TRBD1,TGTGCCAGCAGCTTTCCTACAGGGGCCACTGAAGCTTTCTTT,CASSFPTGATEAFF
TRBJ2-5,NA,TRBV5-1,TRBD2,TGCGCCAGCAGCTACCCGTTAGCGGGGCAAGAGACCCAGTACTTC,CASSYPLAGQETQYF
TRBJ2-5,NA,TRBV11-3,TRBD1,TGTGCCAGCAGCTTAGGGGACAGCCAAGAGACCCAGTACTTC,CASSLGDSQETQYF
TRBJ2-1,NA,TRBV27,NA,TGTGCCAGCAGAGGGGGTAGGCACATCCTCGATGAGCAGTTCTTC,CASRGGRHILDEQFF
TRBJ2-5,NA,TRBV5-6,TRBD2,TGTGCCAGCAGCTTCGGGGGGGAGACCCAGTACTTC,CASSFGGETQYF
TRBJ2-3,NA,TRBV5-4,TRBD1,TGTGCCAGCAGCCTACGGACAGGGGTCACAGATACGCAGTATTTT,CASSLRTGVTDTQYF
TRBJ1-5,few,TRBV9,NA,TGTGCCAGCAGCCCAGGGATGGCGAATAATCAGCCCCAGCATTTT,CASSPGMANNQPQHF
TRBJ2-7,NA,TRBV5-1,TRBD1,TGCGCCAGCAGCGGGACAGGGGCTTCCTACGAGCAGTACTTC,CASSGTGASYEQYF